A selection of T cell receptor beta chains follows, all from one sample in a study of CD8 T cells in ankylosing spondylitis. One entry per CDR3 protein results from TCRdb running MiXCR on the 5' RACE reads. Seen here are a few hundred thousand distinct CDR3 sequences, 12% observed once, and the top ten hold over 6.5%. The sequencing sample was made of blood, either unsorted or a sorted T cell fraction (not recorded which). These TCRs come from a male donor with ankylosing spondylitis. The CDR3 runs from the conserved cysteine through the conserved F or W. The D gene is left open where the match is weak. The size entry is marked missing in some rows and otherwise reads once, few, many or a size class.

clone_size: .; j_call: TRBJ2-2; v_call: TRBV7-9; d_call: .; cdr3_nt: TGTGCCAGCATGTCGGGGGTCAACACCGGGGAGCTGTTTTTT; cdr3_aa: CASMSGVNTGELFF
clone_size: many; j_call: TRBJ1-1; v_call: TRBV13; d_call: .; cdr3_nt: TGTGCCAGCAGCTTAGAAGGACTTGGAACTGAAGCTTTCTTT; cdr3_aa: CASSLEGLGTEAFF
clone_size: .; j_call: TRBJ2-2; v_call: TRBV12-3/TRBV12-4; d_call: TRBD2; cdr3_nt: TGTGCCAGCAGTTCGAGACTAGCGGGAGGGATGAACACCGGGGAGCTGTTTTTT; cdr3_aa: CASSSRLAGGMNTGELFF
clone_size: many; j_call: TRBJ2-7; v_call: TRBV25-1; d_call: TRBD1; cdr3_nt: TGTGCCAGCAGTCCCCGACAGGGGGGGTACGAGCAGTACTTC; cdr3_aa: CASSPRQGGYEQYF
clone_size: .; j_call: TRBJ2-7; v_call: TRBV5-6; d_call: .; cdr3_nt: TGTGCCAGCAGCCTAACCGGGCCCCTTGGCTACGAGCAGTACTTC; cdr3_aa: CASSLTGPLGYEQYF
clone_size: .; j_call: TRBJ2-1; v_call: TRBV30; d_call: .; cdr3_nt: TGTGCCTGGACGGTAGTAGGGGAGCAGTTCTTC; cdr3_aa: CAWTVVGEQFF
clone_size: few; j_call: TRBJ1-3; v_call: TRBV20-1; d_call: .; cdr3_nt: TGCAGTGCAGCGACAGAGAACTCTGGAAACACCATATATTTT; cdr3_aa: CSAATENSGNTIYF
clone_size: .; j_call: TRBJ2-2; v_call: TRBV24-1; d_call: .; cdr3_nt: TGTGCCACCAGTGGAGGGGCTGGGTCTACCGGGGAGCTGTTTTTT; cdr3_aa: CATSGGAGSTGELFF
clone_size: .; j_call: TRBJ1-1; v_call: TRBV20-1; d_call: .; cdr3_nt: TGCAGTGCTAGACCGACGGTGAACACTGAAGCTTTCTTT; cdr3_aa: CSARPTVNTEAFF
clone_size: .; j_call: TRBJ1-2; v_call: TRBV9; d_call: .; cdr3_nt: TGTGCCAGCAGCGCCCGTGAAACGGCCGACGGGGGCTACACCTTC; cdr3_aa: CASSARETADGGYTF
clone_size: few; j_call: TRBJ2-3; v_call: TRBV20-1; d_call: .; cdr3_nt: TGCAGTGTCCCGGGACTGGGGGCAGATACGCAGTATTTT; cdr3_aa: CSVPGLGADTQYF
clone_size: many; j_call: TRBJ2-7; v_call: TRBV3-1; d_call: .; cdr3_nt: TGTGCCAGCAGCCAAGACGTAGCACTCGCCTACGAGCAGTACTTC; cdr3_aa: CASSQDVALAYEQYF
clone_size: .; j_call: TRBJ2-7; v_call: TRBV29-1; d_call: .; cdr3_nt: TGCAGCGTCGAAGGGGTCGGTACGATCGAGCAGTACTTC; cdr3_aa: CSVEGVGTIEQYF
clone_size: .; j_call: TRBJ2-7; v_call: TRBV4-1; d_call: .; cdr3_nt: TGCGCCAGCAGCCAAGAACCCAACCTAGCTTACGAGCAGTACTTC; cdr3_aa: CASSQEPNLAYEQYF
clone_size: few; j_call: TRBJ2-1; v_call: TRBV11-2; d_call: .; cdr3_nt: TGTGCCAGCAGCTCGAATTTGGGGCTGGCTACCTACAATGAGCAGTTCTTC; cdr3_aa: CASSSNLGLATYNEQFF
clone_size: many; j_call: TRBJ1-4; v_call: TRBV20-1; d_call: TRBD1; cdr3_nt: TGCAGTGCTAGGTTCGGGACAGGGGCCGAAAAACTGTTTTTT; cdr3_aa: CSARFGTGAEKLFF
clone_size: few; j_call: TRBJ2-2; v_call: TRBV6-4; d_call: .; cdr3_nt: TGTGCCAGCAGTGACCGTGGGGATTCCGGGGAGCTGTTTTTT; cdr3_aa: CASSDRGDSGELFF
clone_size: few; j_call: TRBJ2-5; v_call: TRBV20-1; d_call: TRBD2; cdr3_nt: TGCAGTGCTGGGACTAGCGGGATGGAGACCCAGTACTTC; cdr3_aa: CSAGTSGMETQYF
clone_size: few; j_call: TRBJ1-1; v_call: TRBV11-2; d_call: .; cdr3_nt: TGTGCCAGCAGCTTAGTTGGGATTCTGGCTTTCTTT; cdr3_aa: CASSLVGILAFF
clone_size: .; j_call: TRBJ2-1; v_call: TRBV2; d_call: TRBD2; cdr3_nt: TGTGCCAGCAGTGAAATGCGGGAGTCCTACAATGAGCAGTTCTTC; cdr3_aa: CASSEMRESYNEQFF
clone_size: few; j_call: TRBJ2-6; v_call: TRBV12-3/TRBV12-4; d_call: .; cdr3_nt: TGTGCCAGCAAAAACTCTGGGGCCAACGTCCTGACTTTC; cdr3_aa: CASKNSGANVLTF
clone_size: .; j_call: TRBJ2-1; v_call: TRBV7-9; d_call: .; cdr3_nt: TGTGCCAGCAGCCCGCCAACTTCTAGCTCCTACAATGAGCAGTTCTTC; cdr3_aa: CASSPPTSSSYNEQFF
clone_size: .; j_call: TRBJ2-1; v_call: TRBV20-1; d_call: TRBD2; cdr3_nt: TGCAGTGCTAGAGGGGCACTAGCGGGGGTTAGCTCCTACAATGAGCAGTTCTTC; cdr3_aa: CSARGALAGVSSYNEQFF
clone_size: .; j_call: TRBJ2-5; v_call: TRBV15; d_call: .; cdr3_nt: TGTGCCACCAGCAGAGATCGTGTACAGGAAGAGACCCAGTACTTC; cdr3_aa: CATSRDRVQEETQYF
clone_size: .; j_call: TRBJ2-1; v_call: TRBV27; d_call: .; cdr3_nt: TGTGCCACTTCGGTGGGGGTCGACCATGAGCAGTTCTTC; cdr3_aa: CATSVGVDHEQFF
clone_size: many; j_call: TRBJ1-1; v_call: TRBV6-1; d_call: .; cdr3_nt: TGTGCCAGCAGTGACCCCATGGGAAACACTGAAGCTTTCTTT; cdr3_aa: CASSDPMGNTEAFF
clone_size: few; j_call: TRBJ2-1; v_call: TRBV20-1; d_call: TRBD2; cdr3_nt: TGCAGTGCTAGGCCCCCGGGAGGACTTAGGGATGAGCAGTTCTTC; cdr3_aa: CSARPPGGLRDEQFF
clone_size: .; j_call: TRBJ2-2; v_call: TRBV3-1; d_call: .; cdr3_nt: TGTGCCAGCAGCCCCCAAGGTAGCGCCGGGGAGCTGTTTTTT; cdr3_aa: CASSPQGSAGELFF
clone_size: few; j_call: TRBJ2-7; v_call: TRBV7-2; d_call: .; cdr3_nt: TGTGCCAGCAGCTCGTCGAGTACATACGAGCAGTACTTC; cdr3_aa: CASSSSSTYEQYF
clone_size: .; j_call: TRBJ2-1; v_call: TRBV3-1; d_call: .; cdr3_nt: TGTGCCAGCAGCCACGGCGAATTAGAGCAGTTCTTC; cdr3_aa: CASSHGELEQFF
clone_size: few; j_call: TRBJ2-3; v_call: TRBV18; d_call: .; cdr3_nt: TGTGCCAGCTCACCTACCTCTAAGACAGATACGCAGTATTTT; cdr3_aa: CASSPTSKTDTQYF
clone_size: .; j_call: TRBJ1-1; v_call: TRBV12-3/TRBV12-4; d_call: .; cdr3_nt: TGTGCCAGCAGTTTCCTTACAGGGCTGGGCACTGAAGCTTTCTTT; cdr3_aa: CASSFLTGLGTEAFF